The clone carrying this TCR beta chain shows up as medium-sized by frequency. The antigen is unknown. The entry originates in a study of CXCR3-negative and CXCR3-positive naive CD8 T cells. Looking at the study overall: Per library, roughly 1.4 +/- 0.3 million reads; roughly 150 million TRB reads overall. The study's findings and limits: Because surface CD5 did not distinguish the naive subsets, TCR strength was inferred from TRB CDR3 properties. Naive cells, whether CXCR3-negative or CXCR3-positive, had similar TRBV-TRBJ usage, while memory cells differed. CXCR3-positive naive cells carried more hydrophobic TRB CDR3s than CXCR3-negative ones.

5' RACE with UMI labels generated the TRB cDNA libraries. TCRdb reanalyzed the 5' RACE reads, giving one entry per CDR3 protein sequence and no DNA. This sample's clone table lists some 5,700 distinct CDR3 sequences. The CDR3 runs to 14 residues. What was sequenced was naive CXCR3+ CD8+ T cells from blood. Indicated subset: CD45RO-CCR7+CD27+CD95- naive CD8+ T cells expressing CXCR3 (TNR3+). This sequence originates from a human donor in good health. Some clones in this sample may be carry-over from other donors' samples. The chain is built from TRBV12-3 or TRBV12-4 and TRBJ2-7. This CDR3 is CASSLGGGSYEQYF.